This T cell receptor (beta chain) is drawn from a study of long-term antiretroviral therapy in people with HIV. The authors ran the immunoSEQ assay, v3.0, at survey level. Sequencing had a target that covered 40,000-50,000 T-cell genomes per sample. Measured with immunoSEQ multiplex PCR; TCRdb has only the in-frame clones, and not every one. The repertoire holds 24,000 or so clones, with 65% to 80% as singletons. This clone was counted a single time. Its antigen is unknown. V was pared by 6 bases and J by 1 base, with 7 bases between. The CDR3 runs to 12 residues. The germline V gene encodes CDR1 SEHNR and CDR2 FQNEAQ (reference sequence). Study-wide results and caveats: All time points showed a repertoire dominated by clones expanded before ART. Blood sampling spanned 2004 to 2017, possibly under older ART regimens.

The rearrangement links TRBV7-9 to TRBJ2-7, with unresolved D. The material was unsorted PBMCs, obtained 1.2 years after starting antiretroviral therapy. This receptor was taken from a middle-aged woman with HIV. CDR3 sequence reads: CASRPLSYEQYF. CDR3 nucleotides: TGTGCCAGCAGGCCGTTATCCTACGAGCAGTACTTC.